Listed here are 22 T cell receptor beta chains from one sample, sequenced in a study of blood T cell repertoires in COVID-19. Some clones are missing from TCRdb's copy, which holds only in-frame ones; the method was immunoSEQ multiplex PCR. The sample consists of roughly 420,000 clones, roughly 90% of them appearing once. What was sequenced was PBMCs or T cells enriched from blood (not recorded which). The origin of the receptors is a woman aged 30 to 39 with acute COVID-19.

The J gene is TRBJ1-2, the V gene TRBV24-1, with 8 bases aligning to TRBD1. The CDR3 has 13 amino acids. The V and J ends lost 7 bases and 4 bases, in that order; junction bases with no gene match: 4. Germline V CDR1 and CDR2: KGHDR, SFDVKD. The DNA of the CDR3 is TGTGCCACCAGCCCAGGGACAGGCTATGGCTACACCTTC. Protein product: CATSPGTGYGYTF.

V gene TRBV9 combines with J gene TRBJ2-7, with D possibly TRBD2 on 6 matching bases. This CDR3 region has 12 residues. The germline V gene has CDR1 SGDLS and CDR2 YYNGEE. The V gene lost 3 bases and the J gene lost 10 bases, with 14 bases spanning the gap. CDR3 protein: CASSEGGDYQYF. DNA for the CDR3: TGTGCCAGCAGCGAGGGAGGAGACTACCAGTACTTC.

The chain joins TRBV5-1 to TRBJ1-1; 8 bases map to TRBD1. Germline-derived CDR1 and CDR2 are SGHRS and YFSETQ. This CDR3 has 14 residues. J gave up 2 bases and V 5 bases, and 5 bases lay outside the gene matches. The CDR3 is CASRPDRVNTEAFF. The CDR3 DNA sequence: TGCGCCAGCAGACCGGACAGGGTTAACACTGAAGCTTTCTTT.

The chain is built from TRBV29-1 and TRBJ2-7; 9 bases align to TRBD1. From germline, CDR1 is SQVTM and CDR2 ANQGSEA. V shed 2 bases, J shed 4 bases, and the junction held 6 bases outside the gene matches. The CDR3 sequence is 14 residues long. This CDR3 reads CSVEPGQGRYEQYF. CDR3 DNA sequence: TGCAGCGTTGAACCAGGACAGGGGAGATACGAGCAGTACTTC.

The J gene is TRBJ1-1, the V gene TRBV7-2; D is undetermined. Germline V gene sequence: CDR1 SGHTA, CDR2 FQGNSA. V gave up 0 bases and J gave up 1 base, with 9 bases separating them. The CDR3 is 15 residues long. CDR3 sequence (DNA): TGTGCCAGCAGCTTAGCTAGCTTAGAGAACACTGAAGCTTTCTTT. Its protein is CASSLASLENTEAFF.

The chain joins TRBV18 to TRBJ2-5; D is uncertain. Germline CDR1 and CDR2: KGHSH and LQKENI. The CDR3 has 12 residues. The ends were cut back, 3 bases at V and 0 bases at J, with 2 bases in the middle. For the CDR3, the DNA is TGTGCCAGCTCACCCTACCAAGAGACCCAGTACTTC. Its protein is CASSPYQETQYF.

This chain joins TRBV24-1 and TRBJ2-2, with 13 bases aligning to TRBD2. Germline CDR1 reads KGHDR; CDR2 reads SFDVKD. The CDR3 is 17 residues long. Germline trimming cut 4 bases from V and 7 bases from J; bases unmatched to any gene: 8. The CDR3 region is CATSELLAGGPGGELFF. For the CDR3, the DNA is TGTGCCACCAGTGAACTACTAGCGGGGGGGCCTGGCGGGGAGCTGTTTTTT.

The chain links TRBV5-1 to TRBJ2-1; perhaps TRBD2 as D (6 bases). Between the trimmed V and J ends, which lost 4 bases and 6 bases, there was a span of 35 bases. The CDR3 sequence is 21 residues long. The germline gives CDR1 SGHRS, CDR2 YFSETQ. The CDR3 here is CASSRLPTPRDGTPGPNEQFF. DNA of the CDR3: TGCGCCAGCAGCAGGCTCCCAACACCCCGAGACGGGACTCCGGGACCCAATGAGCAGTTCTTC. Variable domain in full (rest from reference TRBV5-1 and TRBJ2-1): KAGVTQTPRYLIKTRGQQVTLSCSPISGHRSVSWYQQTPGQGLQFLFEYFSETQRNKGNFPGRFSGRQFSNSRSEMNVSTLELGDSALYLCASSRLPTPRDGTPGPNEQFFGPGTRLTVL.

This clone was picked up one time. The chain joins TRBV6-5 to TRBJ1-2; a possible D gene is TRBD1 (6 bases). With 10 bases removed from V and 6 bases from J, the gap between germline ends came to 18 bases. CDR1 is MNHEY and CDR2 is SVGAGI in the germline V gene. The CDR3 has 13 amino acids. CDR3 protein: CATEPYYRDGYTF. The DNA of the CDR3 is TGTGCCACCGAGCCCTACTACAGGGATGGCTACACCTTC.

This clone was recorded only once. The CDR3 reads CATRKDVAGTQYF. CDR3 sequence (DNA): TGCGCCACCCGGAAAGACGTAGCGGGGACCCAGTACTTC. The chain couples TRBV10-1 to TRBJ2-5; 7 nucleotides line up with TRBD2. J gave up 7 bases and V 10 bases, and 12 bases lay outside the gene matches. The CDR3 runs to 13 residues. In germline, CDR1 is WNHNN, CDR2 SYGVQD (reference sequence).

This chain links TRBV5-1 with TRBJ1-4; perhaps TRBD1 as D (6 bases). The length of the CDR3 is 16 residues. The germline V and J ends were trimmed by 4 bases and 0 bases, with 13 bases remaining between them. CDR1 is SGHRS, CDR2 YFSETQ, per germline. The CDR3 region is CASSRTAYATNEKLFF. In DNA, the CDR3 is TGCGCCAGCAGCCGGACAGCCTATGCAACTAATGAAAAACTGTTTTTT.

This sequence joins TRBV30 and TRBJ1-4; 9 bases line up with TRBD1. Losses at the gene ends were 5 bases for V and 5 bases for J; bases not matched to a gene: 3. This CDR3 is 13 amino acids long. Germline lookup yields CDR1 GTSNPN and CDR2 SVGIG (reference sequence). The CDR3 here is CAWGGQGNEKLFF. DNA of the CDR3: TGTGCCTGGGGGGGACAGGGAAATGAAAAACTGTTTTTT.

The chain has TRBV7-2 and TRBJ1-4, with D possibly being TRBD1 (6 bases). This CDR3 is 13 amino acids long. CDR1 is SGHTA and CDR2 is FQGNSA in the germline V gene. V dropped 5 bases and J dropped 8 bases, with 12 bases sitting between them. CDR3 coding DNA: TGTGCCAGCAGCCCCAACAGGGCGGAAAAACTGTTTTTT. Protein product: CASSPNRAEKLFF.

The rearrangement joins TRBV18 to TRBJ2-2, with D maybe TRBD1 (6 bases). Trimming removed 4 bases at V and 2 bases at J, with 11 bases between. Germline-derived CDR1 and CDR2 are KGHSH and LQKENI. The CDR3 has 15 residues. CDR3 amino acids: CASSLQGRNTGELFF. The CDR3 bases are TGTGCCAGCTCACTTCAGGGGAGAAACACCGGGGAGCTGTTTTTT.

This clone was recorded once. This chain connects TRBV9 to TRBJ2-2; the D gene is possibly TRBD2 (5 bases). Germline lookup yields CDR1 SGDLS and CDR2 YYNGEE. Trimming cost V 3 bases and J 8 bases, with 8 bases left between them. The CDR3 has 12 residues. Written as DNA, the CDR3 is TGTGCCAGCAGCGGTGAGGGAGGGGAGCTGTTTTTT. It yields the protein CASSGEGGELFF.

This chain connects TRBV27 to TRBJ2-2, with a possible D match to TRBD1 (6 bases). This CDR3 contains 17 residues. The V gene lost 0 bases and the J gene lost 6 bases, with 17 bases spanning the gap. CDR1 is MNHEY and CDR2 is SMNVEV in the germline V gene (reference sequence). The CDR3 DNA follows: TGTGCCAGCAGTTTATCCAGGGGTCCAGGTCGGGCCGGGGAGCTGTTTTTT. Translating gives CASSLSRGPGRAGELFF.

This clone was seen once. The gene calls are TRBV15 and TRBJ1-6; 8 positions agree with TRBD1. The CDR3 contains 14 residues. Losses at the gene ends were 5 bases for V and 9 bases for J; bases not matched to a gene: 6. The V gene's germline CDR1 is LNHNV and CDR2 YYDKDF (reference sequence). CDR3 residues: CATSEDRGSSPLHF. In DNA, the CDR3 is TGTGCCACCAGCGAAGACAGGGGCAGTTCACCCCTCCACTTT.

V usage is TRBV20-1 and J usage is TRBJ2-3, with D perhaps matching TRBD2 (6 bases). CDR1 and CDR2 (germline): DFQATT, SNEGSKA (reference sequence). The length of the CDR3 is 14 residues. The V end was cut by 3 bases, the J end by 4 bases, with 14 bases between. The CDR3 sequence: CSASNPRGADTQYF. CDR3 nucleotides: TGCAGTGCTAGTAATCCCCGCGGGGCAGATACGCAGTATTTT.

The V gene is TRBV7-9, the J gene TRBJ1-2, with D maybe TRBD1 (6 bases). Between the trimmed V and J ends, which lost 2 bases and 7 bases, there was a span of 11 bases. The CDR3 covers 13 residues. CDR1 SEHNR and CDR2 FQNEAQ come from the germline V gene (reference sequence). The CDR3 is CASSLTGSGGYTF. As DNA, the CDR3 is TGTGCCAGCAGCTTAACAGGGTCGGGTGGCTACACCTTC.

This chain uses TRBV18 with TRBJ1-1; TRBD1 might be the D (6 bases). This CDR3 has 14 amino acids. CDR1 and CDR2 from the germline V gene are KGHSH and LQKENI. V was cut by 8 bases and J by 4 bases, with 17 bases left in between. In nucleotides, the CDR3 is TGTGCCAGCACAAAAGGGGGGGGTGCCACTGAAGCTTTCTTT. Translated: CASTKGGGATEAFF.

This clone was observed once. The rearrangement joins TRBV18 to TRBJ2-7, with TRBD2 as a possible D gene (6 bases). V was clipped by 6 bases and J by 2 bases, with 14 bases between them. The CDR3 has 14 residues. CDR1 KGHSH and CDR2 LQKENI come from the germline V gene. The CDR3 reads CASSRTPGAYEQYF. DNA of the CDR3: TGTGCCAGCTCGCGCACCCCGGGGGCCTACGAGCAGTACTTC.

This chain joins TRBV7-2 and TRBJ2-7; a possible D gene is TRBD2 (6 bases). The germline CDR1 and CDR2 sequences are SGHTA and FQGNSA. V shed 1 base and J shed 2 bases, with 12 bases lying between them. The CDR3 contains 15 residues. The CDR3 is CASSLVTGGTYEQYF. The CDR3 DNA reads as TGTGCCAGCAGCTTAGTGACCGGGGGTACCTACGAGCAGTACTTC.